Each of the 24 T cell receptor beta chains below was sequenced from the same sample in a study of blood T cell repertoires in COVID-19 (dated by TCRdb to 2019 to 2021). Library preparation was by the immunoSEQ multiplex PCR assay. In its TCRdb copy, this immuneACCESS table keeps in-frame sequences only and misses some clones. Where compared with another copy, unresolved V genes explain less than half of these, and the others have no known cause. The sample records about 320,000 clones, around 86% of which are singletons. 5% to 5.5% of the sample is taken by the ten largest. The sequenced sample was PBMCs or T cells enriched from blood (not recorded which). These receptors were collected from a man aged 55 to 70 who had recovered from COVID-19.

The table lists this clone with a count of one. The chain couples TRBV5-1 to TRBJ2-6; 9 nucleotides match TRBD2. This CDR3 region has 18 residues. The trim removed 1 base at V and 0 bases at J, leaving 5 bases unmatched. Germline V CDR1 and CDR2: SGHRS, YFSETQ. CDR3 amino acids: CASSLNRAGGSGANVLTF. CDR3 DNA sequence: TGCGCCAGCAGCTTGAATCGAGCGGGAGGCTCTGGGGCCAACGTCCTGACTTTC.

The chain recombines TRBV13 with TRBJ2-4; D is undetermined. The V gene's germline CDR1 is PRHDT and CDR2 FYEKMQ (reference sequence). The CDR3 is made up of 14 amino acids. V was cut by 0 bases and J by 6 bases, with 9 bases left in between. The CDR3 DNA follows: TGTGCCAGCAGCTTAGGCCTAGGTGGAAACATTCAGTACTTC. Encoded protein: CASSLGLGGNIQYF.

The chain joins TRBV3-1 (or the pseudogene TRBV3-2) to TRBJ2-1; the match to TRBD2 covers 7 bases. The CDR3 loop spans 19 amino acids. Germline loops: CDR1 LGHDT, CDR2 YNNKEL (reference sequence). Unmatched junction bases numbered 11, after V lost 0 bases and J lost 0 bases. In nucleotides, the CDR3 is TGTGCCAGCAGCCAAGATAGTATCAAGCGGGGAAGCTCCTACAATGAGCAGTTCTTC. It translates to CASSQDSIKRGSSYNEQFF.

This chain connects TRBV6-5 to TRBJ1-6, with D perhaps TRBD1 (6 bases). Per germline, CDR1 MNHEY and CDR2 SVGAGI. This CDR3 is 12 amino acids long. V was trimmed by 2 bases and J by 14 bases, leaving 10 bases between them. CDR3 sequence reads: CASSYPNRALHF. DNA for the CDR3: TGTGCCAGCAGTTACCCAAACAGGGCCCTCCACTTT.

The V gene is TRBV18, the J gene TRBJ2-5, with D possibly matching TRBD2 (5 bases). Per germline, CDR1 KGHSH and CDR2 LQKENI. Between the trimmed V and J ends, which lost 8 bases and 5 bases, there was a span of 12 bases. The CDR3 loop spans 12 amino acids. This CDR3 reads CASAGERETQYF. In nucleotides, the CDR3 is TGTGCCAGCGCGGGCGAGAGGGAGACCCAGTACTTC.

V gene TRBV19 combines with J gene TRBJ1-3, with 8 bases that match TRBD1. Losses at the gene ends were 9 bases for V and 7 bases for J; bases not matched to a gene: 8. Germline assignment: CDR1 LNHDA and CDR2 SQIVND (reference sequence). CDR3 length: 13 amino acids. The CDR3 protein is CASSDNRGNTIYF. CDR3 in DNA: TGTGCCAGCAGCGACAACAGGGGGAACACCATATATTTT.

The chain uses TRBV7-3 and TRBJ1-3; no definite D call. V was cut by 8 bases and J by 0 bases, with 14 bases left in between. Germline loops: CDR1 SGHTA, CDR2 FQGTGA. CDR3 length: 15 amino acids. The CDR3 loop reads CASPRSSNSGNTIYF. The CDR3 bases are TGTGCCAGCCCTAGGTCCAGTAACTCTGGAAACACCATATATTTT.

The V gene is TRBV5-1, the J gene TRBJ1-6, with TRBD1 identical over 8 bases. CDR3 length: 15 residues. The ends lost 4 bases at V and 8 bases at J; junction bases unmatched: 8. CDR1 SGHRS and CDR2 YFSETQ come from the germline V gene. In DNA, the CDR3 is TGCGCCAGCAGCCTATTGACAGGGGTCGATTCACCCCTCCACTTT. Its protein product is CASSLLTGVDSPLHF.

J is TRBJ2-7 and V is TRBV18; 9 nucleotides line up with TRBD1. With V trimmed by 2 bases and J by 5 bases, 7 bases remained unmatched. The CDR3 length is 15 residues. Germline-derived CDR1 and CDR2 are KGHSH and LQKENI. DNA of the CDR3: TGTGCCAGCTCACCATCTCGACAGGGGGACAACGAGCAGTACTTC. This translates into CASSPSRQGDNEQYF.

The gene calls are TRBV18 and TRBJ1-1, with unresolved D. The CDR3 is 15 amino acids. Trimming took off 3 bases at V and 1 base at J, with 12 bases between the two ends. CDR1 is KGHSH and CDR2 is LQKENI in the germline V gene. The CDR3 reads CASSPPMGRNTEAFF. CDR3 nucleotide sequence: TGTGCCAGCTCACCTCCGATGGGGAGGAACACTGAAGCTTTCTTT.

The V call is TRBV30, the J call TRBJ1-5; 8 bases match TRBD1. The junction had 8 bases not matched to a gene; V was cut back by 1 base and J by 0 bases. In germline, CDR1 is GTSNPN, CDR2 SVGIG (reference sequence). CDR3 size: 17 residues. CDR3 in DNA: TGTGCCTGGAGTGAGGGACAGGAGACTTATAGCAATCAGCCCCAGCATTTT. This sequence encodes CAWSEGQETYSNQPQHF.

The chain has TRBV24-1 and TRBJ2-7, with 7 bases lining up with TRBD1. V lost 4 bases and J lost 2; bases outside the gene matches: 13. The CDR3 totals 17 residues. From germline, CDR1 is KGHDR and CDR2 SFDVKD. CDR3 region: CATSDQNPGQITYEQYF. CDR3 in DNA: TGTGCCACCAGTGACCAAAATCCGGGACAGATTACCTACGAGCAGTACTTC.

The genes are TRBV11-3 and TRBJ2-3; 7 nucleotides align to TRBD2. Germline CDR1 is SGHNT and CDR2 is YENEEA. The CDR3 spans 17 residues. The junction had 13 bases not matched to a gene; V was cut back by 5 bases and J by 2 bases. Here the CDR3 DNA reads TGTGCCAGCAGCCCCAGGCGAGGAGCGGGAAACACAGATACGCAGTATTTT. This codes for CASSPRRGAGNTDTQYF.

The CDR3 region is CASSGTSGNYEQYF. CDR3 DNA: TGTGCCAGCAGTGGGACTAGCGGGAACTACGAGCAGTACTTC. The rearrangement links TRBV28 to TRBJ2-7, with TRBD2 identical over 13 bases. Germline values: CDR1 MDHEN, CDR2 SYDVKM. CDR3 length: 14 amino acids. The trim removed 5 bases at V and 3 bases at J, leaving 1 base unmatched.

This rearrangement joins TRBV21-1 to TRBJ2-3; the tabulated D call, TRBD1, remains unverified against the DNA. TRBV21-1 is a pseudogene. CDR3 size: 14 residues. Written as DNA, the CDR3 is TGTGCCAGCAGCATTGACAGGGTGACAGATACGCAGTATTTT. Translated, it gives CASSIDRVTDTQYF.

This chain joins TRBV19 and TRBJ2-7; TRBD1 is a possible D gene (6 bases). In germline, CDR1 is LNHDA, CDR2 SQIVND (reference sequence). V was cut by 2 bases and J by 2 bases, with 13 bases left in between. This CDR3 spans 15 amino acids. The CDR3: CASSIRPGETYEQYF. CDR3 nucleotide sequence: TGTGCCAGTAGTATACGGCCAGGGGAAACCTACGAGCAGTACTTC.

This clone was observed once. This rearrangement joins TRBV11-2 to TRBJ2-7; 8 nucleotides align to TRBD2. The CDR3 contains 17 residues. Per germline, CDR1 SGHAT and CDR2 FQNNGV. Trimming took 1 base from V and 3 from J; bases not matched to a gene: 11. This CDR3 reads CASSLGGGRSRVYEQYF. The DNA of the CDR3 is TGTGCCAGCAGCTTAGGCGGCGGGAGGAGTCGGGTCTACGAGCAGTACTTC.

The V call is TRBV2, the J call TRBJ1-4; TRBD1 matches at 9 bases. The CDR3 sequence is 16 residues long. The V gene's germline CDR1 is SNHLY and CDR2 FYNNEI. V was clipped by 6 bases and J by 3 bases; unmatched bases: 8. The CDR3 loop is CASSRDRASANEKLFF. The CDR3 nucleotides are TGTGCCAGCAGCCGGGACAGGGCCTCCGCTAATGAAAAACTGTTTTTT.

Of note for this clone: Other DNA sequences from this sample encode an identical CDR3 as well. The chain is built from TRBV7-2 and TRBJ2-5; no reliable D call. The V gene lost 0 bases and the J gene lost 2 bases, with 4 bases spanning the gap. Germline assignment: CDR1 SGHTA and CDR2 FQGNSA. The CDR3 is 13 residues long. The CDR3 here is CASSLARQETQYF. The CDR3 DNA reads as TGTGCCAGCAGCTTAGCACGGCAAGAGACCCAGTACTTC.

The chain recombines TRBV2 with TRBJ1-4, with no clear D. Germline loops: CDR1 SNHLY, CDR2 FYNNEI. V lost 5 bases to trimming and J lost 3 bases, with 10 bases between them. The CDR3 has 14 amino acids. This chain's CDR3 is CASSTVRANEKLFF. CDR3 nucleotides: TGTGCCAGCAGTACAGTGAGAGCTAATGAAAAACTGTTTTTT.

The chain recombines TRBV7-8 with TRBJ1-3, with 7 bases fitting TRBD1. The CDR3 contains 15 residues. V gave up 5 bases and J gave up 0 bases; unmatched junction bases: 4. Germline V CDR1 and CDR2: SGHVS, FQNEAQ. The CDR3 sequence is CASSTYRGSGNTIYF. CDR3 sequence (DNA): TGTGCCAGCAGCACCTACAGGGGCTCTGGAAACACCATATATTTT.

This clone occurred a few times. The J gene is TRBJ2-3, the V gene TRBV5-6; 8 bases fit TRBD2. The ends lost 4 bases at V and 0 bases at J; junction bases unmatched: 4. Germline-derived CDR1 and CDR2 are SGHDT and YYEEEE. The CDR3 is 15 residues long. In nucleotides, the CDR3 is TGTGCCAGCAGCCGGGGACTAGAGAGCACAGATACGCAGTATTTT. Translated, it gives CASSRGLESTDTQYF.

The chain links TRBV3-1 (or the pseudogene TRBV3-2) to TRBJ1-3; possibly TRBD1 for D (6 bases). V gave up 5 bases and J gave up 0 bases, with 11 bases separating them. Germline V gene sequence: CDR1 LGHDT, CDR2 YNNKEL (reference sequence). CDR3 length: 15 residues. CDR3 loop: CASSAGGSSGNTIYF. Written as DNA, the CDR3 is TGTGCCAGCAGCGCGGGGGGCAGCTCTGGAAACACCATATATTTT.

The rearrangement uses TRBV5-1 and TRBJ2-7, with 9 bases lining up with TRBD1. This CDR3 comprises 17 residues. After removal of 1 base from V and 2 bases from J, the junction contained 10 bases not matched to a gene. Germline values: CDR1 SGHRS, CDR2 YFSETQ. This CDR3 reads CASSLRRPGQGAYEQYF. CDR3 nucleotide sequence: TGCGCCAGCAGCTTGCGCCGACCGGGACAGGGTGCCTACGAGCAGTACTTC.